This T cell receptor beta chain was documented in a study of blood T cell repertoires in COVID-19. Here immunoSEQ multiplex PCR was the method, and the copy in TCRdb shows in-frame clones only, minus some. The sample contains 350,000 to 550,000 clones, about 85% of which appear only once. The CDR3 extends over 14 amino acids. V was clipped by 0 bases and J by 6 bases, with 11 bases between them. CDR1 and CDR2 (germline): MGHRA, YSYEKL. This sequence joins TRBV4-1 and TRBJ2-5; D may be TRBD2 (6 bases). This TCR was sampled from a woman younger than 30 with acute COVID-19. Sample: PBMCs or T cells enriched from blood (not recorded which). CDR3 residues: CASSQEASEKTQYF. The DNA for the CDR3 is TGCGCCAGCAGCCAAGAAGCTAGCGAGAAGACCCAGTACTTC.